This section outlines one T cell receptor beta chain sequence together with its context. The antigen is unknown. CDR1 and CDR2 from the germline V gene are MDHEN and SYDVKM. The CDR3 sequence is 13 residues long. The V gene end was trimmed by 8 bases and the J gene end by 4 bases; junction bases not matched to a gene: 7. The data stem from a study of T cell responses to AZD1222 COVID-19 vaccine. Study information: Second doses that came at about 4 or about 12 weeks were put together. Study-wide points: Among the donors, most were white British and more were female, and clonal diversity was possibly underestimated.

Repertoires were generated with immunoSEQ multiplex PCR, while TCRdb's copy carries only in-frame clones and drops some. In the table there are about 100,000 clones, about nine tenths of which are singletons. This TCR was recovered from an adult in good health. The chain carries TRBV28 and TRBJ1-2; 7 positions match TRBD1. Sequencing was performed on peripheral blood, taken on day 0 of AZD1222 vaccination. The DNA for the CDR3 is TGTGCCAGCTACCCCGACAGGGTCTATGGCTACACCTTC. Its protein product is CASYPDRVYGYTF.